Each of the 21 T cell receptor beta chains below was sequenced from the same sample in a study of CD8+ T cells in alopecia areata. cDNA prepared by RNA extraction and subsequent reverse transcription served as the template for sequencing. Generated by immunoSEQ multiplex PCR, the TCRdb table keeps only in-frame clones and is missing some. The top ten hold 0.75% to 0.95% of the sample, which has over 250,000 clones, roughly 60% seen once. Treatment defined: oral pan-JAK inhibitor, 5-10 mg twice daily. The sequencing here drew on CD4+ T cells sorted from blood, taken around week 52, from a patient treated with tofacitinib. The receptors derive from a human donor with alopecia areata.

The chain employs TRBV29-1 and TRBJ2-6, with D possibly being TRBD2 (5 bases). Between the trimmed V and J ends, which lost 3 bases and 2 bases, there was a span of 8 bases. The CDR3 contains 14 residues. From germline, CDR1 is SQVTM and CDR2 ANQGSEA. In nucleotides, the CDR3 is TGCAGCGTTGACGGGGAGCCTGGGGCCAACGTCCTGACTTTC. Its protein product is CSVDGEPGANVLTF. The full variable domain, its missing parts supplied by reference TRBV29-1 and TRBJ2-6, is SAVISQKPSRDICQRGTSLTIQCQVDSQVTMMFWYRQQPGQSLTLIATANQGSEATYESGFVIDKFPISRPNLTFSTLTVSNMSPEDSSIYLCSVDGEPGANVLTFGAGSRLTVL.

The gene calls are TRBV5-1 and TRBJ2-6; TRBD1 agrees at 8 bases. This CDR3 is built from 15 residues. Germline loops: CDR1 SGHRS, CDR2 YFSETQ. J lost 7 bases, V lost 4 bases, and 7 bases had no gene match. CDR3 sequence reads: CASSRGQGGANVLTF. Here the CDR3 DNA reads TGCGCCAGCAGCAGAGGACAGGGTGGTGCCAACGTCCTGACTTTC. Filled out from reference TRBV5-1 and TRBJ2-6, the complete variable domain reads KAGVTQTPRYLIKTRGQQVTLSCSPISGHRSVSWYQQTPGQGLQFLFEYFSETQRNKGNFPGRFSGRQFSNSRSEMNVSTLELGDSALYLCASSRGQGGANVLTFGAGSRLTVL.

The J gene is TRBJ1-6, the V gene TRBV5-1, with 7 nucleotides matching TRBD1. CDR3 size: 15 residues. Trimming took 4 bases from V and 10 from J; bases not matched to a gene: 11. Germline CDR1 is SGHRS and CDR2 is YFSETQ. CDR3 sequence: CASSGGTVIGSPLHF. DNA for the CDR3: TGCGCCAGCAGCGGGGGGACAGTAATAGGCTCACCCCTCCACTTT.

The chain joins TRBV2 to TRBJ1-6; TRBD1 matches 9 bases. The CDR3 consists of 13 residues. V lost 10 bases and J lost 11; bases outside the gene matches: 9. Per the germline V gene, CDR1 is SNHLY and CDR2 is FYNNEI. The CDR3 region has the DNA TGTGCCACCGGACAGGGGTATCGGACACCCCTCCACTTT. Protein: CATGQGYRTPLHF.

The V and J genes are TRBV29-1 and TRBJ2-5; D call uncertain. The germline gives CDR1 SQVTM, CDR2 ANQGSEA. V dropped 4 bases and J dropped 5 bases, with 8 bases sitting between them. The CDR3 has 11 amino acids. The CDR3 nucleotides read TGCAGCGTTGTAATGAGGGAGACCCAGTACTTC. It translates to CSVVMRETQYF.

The chain recombines TRBV6-5 with TRBJ2-2, with TRBD1 matching 8 bases. The CDR3 extends over 16 amino acids. Germline V gene sequence: CDR1 MNHEY, CDR2 SVGAGI. Trimming cost V 4 bases and J 5 bases; bases outside gene matches: 9. The CDR3 DNA is TGTGCCAGCAGTTCCAGGGCCACAGGGGGAACCGGGGAGCTGTTTTTT. The encoded protein is CASSSRATGGTGELFF.

This chain uses TRBV18 with TRBJ2-5; no clear D. CDR1 and CDR2 (germline): KGHSH, LQKENI. The CDR3 has 14 residues. V lost 2 bases to trimming and J lost 1 base, with 8 bases between them. As DNA, the CDR3 is TGTGCCAGCTCACCATCTGGCCGCCAAGAGACCCAGTACTTC. Translating it yields CASSPSGRQETQYF. Complete variable domain (other parts from reference TRBV18 and TRBJ2-5): NAGVMQNPRHLVRRRGQEARLRCSPMKGHSHVYWYRQLPEEGLKFMVYLQKENIIDESGMPKERFSAEFPKEGPSILRIQQVVRGDSAAYFCASSPSGRQETQYFGPGTRLLVL.

There are a few counts of this clone. As DNA, the CDR3 is TGTGCCAGCAGTTTTAGAGGGAAGGAAGCTTTCTTT. It yields the protein CASSFRGKEAFF. This sequence joins TRBV27 and TRBJ1-1; D is ambiguous. The CDR3 length is 12 residues. Germline V gene sequence: CDR1 MNHEY, CDR2 SMNVEV (reference sequence). V was cut by 3 bases and J by 8 bases, with 10 bases left in between.

The V gene is TRBV29-1, the J gene TRBJ2-2; D might be TRBD2 (6 bases). This CDR3 contains 11 residues. Germline loops: CDR1 SQVTM, CDR2 ANQGSEA. Trimming removed 7 bases from V and 7 bases from J, with 10 bases in between. CDR3 DNA: TGCAGCGGCGGGGTAGGCGGGGAGCTGTTTTTT. Protein: CSGGVGGELFF.

V and J are TRBV25-1 and TRBJ1-3; D is ambiguous. The V end lost 4 bases, the J end lost 0 bases, and 7 bases lay between the germline ends. Germline V CDR1 and CDR2: MGHDK, SYGVNS. This CDR3 has 14 residues. The CDR3 sequence: CASSAVVSGNTIYF. In DNA, the CDR3 is TGTGCCAGCAGTGCGGTTGTCTCTGGAAACACCATATATTTT.

This clone was counted once. The rearrangement uses TRBV19 and TRBJ1-5; D unclear. Germline CDR1 LNHDA, CDR2 SQIVND (reference sequence). V lost 2 bases and J lost 2, with 19 bases in between. CDR3 length: 18 residues. As DNA, the CDR3 is TGTGCCAGTAGTATAACCCGGGCCCCAAACGGGGGCAATCAGCCCCAGCATTTT. Translating gives CASSITRAPNGGNQPQHF.

The V gene is TRBV6-5, the J gene TRBJ1-2, with 7 bases that match TRBD1. The CDR3 totals 14 residues. The ends lost 6 bases at V and 2 bases at J; junction bases unmatched: 6. CDR1 MNHEY and CDR2 SVGAGI come from the germline V gene. CDR3 in DNA: TGTGCCAGCAGGGAGACAGGGATCAACTATGGCTACACCTTC. It codes for CASRETGINYGYTF.

J is TRBJ1-3 and V is TRBV30; D is uncertain. CDR3 length: 15 amino acids. Trimming left V 4 bases short and J 0 bases short, with 13 bases between. CDR1 and CDR2 (germline): GTSNPN, SVGIG (reference sequence). CDR3 sequence: CAWTSGTYSGNTIYF. In DNA, the CDR3 is TGTGCCTGGACATCGGGCACGTACTCTGGAAACACCATATATTTT.

This clone was detected many times. This chain uses TRBV6-1 with TRBJ1-3, with D maybe TRBD1 (5 bases). Between the trimmed V and J ends, which lost 4 bases and 1 base, there was a span of 5 bases. Looked up from germline, CDR1 is MNHNS and CDR2 is SASEGT. The CDR3 loop spans 13 amino acids. The CDR3 DNA is TGTGCCAGCAGTGGGACATCTGGAAACACCATATATTTT. Translation gives CASSGTSGNTIYF.

The chain has TRBV25-1 and TRBJ2-1; TRBD2 matches at 11 bases. V shed 6 bases, J shed 7 bases, and the junction held 8 bases outside the gene matches. This CDR3 region has 15 residues. Germline V gives CDR1 MGHDK, CDR2 SYGVNS. The CDR3 spells CASRAGPSGGNEQFF. The CDR3 DNA reads TGTGCCAGCAGAGCTGGGCCTAGCGGGGGGAATGAGCAGTTCTTC. Based on the CDR3 plus reference TRBV25-1 and TRBJ2-1, the full variable domain is EADIYQTPRYLVIGTGKKITLECSQTMGHDKMYWYQQDPGMELHLIHYSYGVNSTEKGDLSSESTVSRIRTEHFPLTLESARPSHTSQYLCASRAGPSGGNEQFFGPGTRLTVL.

The chain employs TRBV7-2 and TRBJ2-7, with 11 bases aligning to TRBD1. This CDR3 is built from 14 residues. Germline assignment: CDR1 SGHTA and CDR2 FQGNSA. With 2 bases clipped from V and 6 bases from J, the junction kept 3 bases outside the gene matches. CDR3 nucleotides: TGTGCCAGCAGCTTACCCGGGACAGGGGGCGAGCAGTACTTC. Translation: CASSLPGTGGEQYF.

This clone has only a few counts. The V gene is TRBV7-9, the J gene TRBJ2-5; 8 bases are a match to TRBD2. V was clipped by 6 bases and J by 2 bases; unmatched bases: 2. CDR3 size: 13 residues. Germline loops: CDR1 SEHNR, CDR2 FQNEAQ (reference sequence). For the CDR3, the DNA is TGTGCCAGCAGTATAGCGGGGCAAGAGACCCAGTACTTC. This gives the protein CASSIAGQETQYF.

The chain has TRBV25-1 and TRBJ2-7; D tentatively fits TRBD1 or TRBD2 (5 bases each). CDR3 size: 14 residues. The V and J ends lost 5 bases and 0 bases respectively, with 11 bases between them. Looked up from germline, CDR1 is MGHDK and CDR2 is SYGVNS. CDR3 nucleotide sequence: TGTGCCAGCAGTACCGGGACGGTCTCCTACGAGCAGTACTTC. It translates to CASSTGTVSYEQYF.

The chain links TRBV5-1 to TRBJ2-1; D not resolved. Germline CDR1 is SGHRS and CDR2 is YFSETQ. Trimming left V 0 bases short and J 3 bases short, with 4 bases between. This CDR3 contains 13 residues. CDR3 DNA sequence: TGCGCCAGCAGCTTGGCCAGCTACAATGAGCAGTTCTTC. Protein product: CASSLASYNEQFF.

Regarding this clone: Other DNA sequences in this sample translate to the same CDR3. DNA for the CDR3: TGCGCCAGCAGTGAGGGTGGCTACGAGCAGTACTTC. Encoded protein: CASSEGGYEQYF. J is TRBJ2-7 and V is TRBV10-2; D not certain. The CDR3 runs to 12 residues. Germline CDR1 and CDR2: WSHSY and SAAADI. V lost 2 bases and J 3 bases, leaving 5 bases between the germline ends.

The gene calls are TRBV7-9 and TRBJ2-3, with D possibly TRBD2 on 5 matching bases. Germline V gene lookup returns CDR1 SEHNR and CDR2 FQNEAQ (reference sequence). V was pared by 3 bases and J by 3 bases, with 7 bases between. This CDR3 is 13 amino acids long. This chain's CDR3 is CASSLGETDTQYF. CDR3 in DNA: TGTGCCAGCAGCTTGGGAGAGACAGATACGCAGTATTTT.